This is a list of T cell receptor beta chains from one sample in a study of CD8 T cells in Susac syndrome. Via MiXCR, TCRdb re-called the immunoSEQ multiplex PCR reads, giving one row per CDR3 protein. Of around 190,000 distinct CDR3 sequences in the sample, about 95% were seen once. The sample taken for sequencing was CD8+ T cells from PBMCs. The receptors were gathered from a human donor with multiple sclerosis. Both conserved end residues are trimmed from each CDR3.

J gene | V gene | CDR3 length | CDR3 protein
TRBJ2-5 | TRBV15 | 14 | ATSRDWSGVGETQY
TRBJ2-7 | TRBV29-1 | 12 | SVGTGTGVNEQY
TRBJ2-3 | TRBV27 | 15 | ASSLTSGISGTDTQY
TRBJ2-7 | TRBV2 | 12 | ASSEGQDPLEQY
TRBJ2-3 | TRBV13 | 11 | ASSPGRTDTQY
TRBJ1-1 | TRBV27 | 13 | ASSFIGVGNTEAF
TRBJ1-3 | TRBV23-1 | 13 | ASPLAGGKGNTIY
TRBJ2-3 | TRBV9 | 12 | ASSVSGVLDTQY
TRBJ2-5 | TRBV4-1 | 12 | ASSADTSQETQY
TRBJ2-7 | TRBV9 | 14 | ASSVSPSGGVYEQY
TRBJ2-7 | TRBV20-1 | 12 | SARDPGRGYEQY